This TCR beta chain was captured by sequencing in a study of cytomegalovirus exposure and HLA in healthy donors. Only in-frame clones appear in the TCRdb table, and some are missing; sequencing was by immunoSEQ multiplex PCR. The data show about 360,000 clones, 86% seen once. As regards this clone: Different DNA sequences within this sample yield the same CDR3.

V gave up 5 bases and J gave up 4 bases, with 12 bases separating them. The CDR3 is 13 amino acids. From germline, CDR1 is SQVTM and CDR2 ANQGSEA. Input material: PBMCs. This clonotype was obtained from a woman younger than 30 in good health and CMV-seronegative. The chain couples TRBV29-1 to TRBJ2-1, with a possible D match to TRBD2 (7 bases). The CDR3 DNA sequence: TGCAGCGTTAGGGGGGGCGGTTACAATGAGCAGTTCTTC. Its translation: CSVRGGGYNEQFF.